A single sample gave rise to the 22 T cell receptor beta chains below, sequenced in a study of blood T cell repertoires in COVID-19. The assay was immunoSEQ multiplex PCR, and TCRdb's table has in-frame clones only and misses some. The sample includes fewer than 200,000 clones, less than 90% of them seen just once. Sample: peripheral blood. These receptors originate from a woman aged 65 to 85 with COVID-19, enrolled during active disease.

The chain carries TRBV3-1 (or the pseudogene TRBV3-2) and TRBJ1-5; 7 nucleotides line up with TRBD1. Germline V gene sequence: CDR1 LGHDT, CDR2 YNNKEL (reference sequence). The CDR3 has 14 residues. V lost 5 bases and J lost 2; bases outside the gene matches: 3. The chain's CDR3 is CASSVTGRNQPQHF. The CDR3 nucleotides are TGTGCCAGCAGCGTGACAGGGCGCAATCAGCCCCAGCATTTT.

This clone came up once. The DNA is left out, because the CDR3 cannot be placed on it with certainty; the CDR3 is given as TCRdb lists it. The chain employs TRBV27 and TRBJ1-1; TRBD1 was called by the table and not checked on the DNA. The CDR3 numbers 15 amino acids, ends counted. The germline V gene has CDR1 MNHEY and CDR2 SMNVEV (reference sequence). The CDR3 is CASSSSTGRYTEAFF.

As concerns this clone: The CDR3 does not close with the conserved phenylalanine or tryptophan, likely indicating a read error. It is unclear where the CDR3 begins or ends on the DNA, so no DNA is shown, and the CDR3 is as TCRdb lists it. The V and J genes are TRBV27 and TRBJ1-4. The length of the CDR3 is 11 amino acids, counting both ends. Germline CDR1 and CDR2: MNHEY and SMNVEV (reference sequence). The CDR3 sequence is CASSNSPAEVR.

V usage is TRBV9 and J usage is TRBJ2-1, with D hard to call. Trimming stripped 3 bases from V and 9 bases from J, with 19 bases between. CDR3 length equals 15 residues. Germline assignment: CDR1 SGDLS and CDR2 YYNGEE. CDR3 loop: CASSAQSVGGGEQFF. DNA of the CDR3: TGTGCCAGCAGCGCCCAATCGGTGGGTGGCGGTGAGCAGTTCTTC.

The chain recombines TRBV7-2 with TRBJ1-6; D ambiguous. Germline V gene sequence: CDR1 SGHTA, CDR2 FQGNSA. This CDR3 has 13 amino acids. Trimming removed 10 bases at V and 0 bases at J, with 7 bases between. For the CDR3, the DNA is TGTGCCACCCGGAGCTCCTATAATTCACCCCTCCACTTT. Its protein product is CATRSSYNSPLHF.

The V call is TRBV30, the J call TRBJ1-1, with TRBD1 matching 8 bases. J gave up 4 bases and V 2 bases, and 12 bases lay outside the gene matches. The CDR3 runs to 16 residues. The germline V gene has CDR1 GTSNPN and CDR2 SVGIG (reference sequence). The DNA of the CDR3 is TGTGCCTGGAGTCCACTATTCGGACAGGGAGGCACTGAAGCTTTCTTT. It specifies CAWSPLFGQGGTEAFF.

This clone has just one count. Other DNA sequences in the sample encode the same CDR3. The chain has TRBV18 and TRBJ2-7, with D perhaps matching TRBD2 (6 bases). Deletions cut 3 bases from V and 4 bases from J, with 13 bases between. The CDR3 covers 14 residues. Germline CDR1 is KGHSH and CDR2 is LQKENI. CDR3 region: CASSPGRGPYEQYF. The CDR3 DNA reads TGTGCCAGCTCACCCGGGAGAGGACCTTACGAGCAGTACTTC.

The V gene is TRBV9, the J gene TRBJ1-6; no clear D gene. The CDR3 totals 17 residues. The V gene lost 0 bases and the J gene lost 0 bases, with 10 bases spanning the gap. Germline-derived CDR1 and CDR2 are SGDLS and YYNGEE. The CDR3 coding sequence is TGTGCCAGCAGCGTAGAGGCGGCTTACTCCTATAATTCACCCCTCCACTTT. Translating it yields CASSVEAAYSYNSPLHF.

On this clone: This specimen includes other DNA sequences encoding the same CDR3. The V call is TRBV6-5, the J call TRBJ2-5, with TRBD2 identical over 12 bases. The CDR3 has 15 residues. J gave up 1 base and V 4 bases, and 1 base lay outside the gene matches. CDR1 is MNHEY and CDR2 is SVGAGI in the germline V gene. CDR3 DNA sequence: TGTGCCAGCAGTTCACTAGCGGGAGGCCAAGAGACCCAGTACTTC. Its protein product is CASSSLAGGQETQYF.

The chain joins TRBV30 to TRBJ1-6; D uncertain. This CDR3 is built from 14 residues. V lost 5 bases and J 0 bases, leaving 8 bases between the germline ends. Germline CDR1 GTSNPN, CDR2 SVGIG (reference sequence). CDR3 coding DNA: TGTGCCTGGTCCGTGAGCTCCTATAATTCACCCCTCCACTTT. Its translation is CAWSVSSYNSPLHF. Supplemented by reference TRBV30 and TRBJ1-6, the full variable domain reads SQTIHQWPATLVQPVGSPLSLECTVEGTSNPNLYWYRQAAGRGLQLLFYSVGIGQISSEVPQNLSASRPQDRQFILSSKKLLLSDSGFYLCAWSVSSYNSPLHFGNGTRLTVT.

The V call is TRBV2, the J call TRBJ2-7; 10 bases fit TRBD2. Germline V CDR1 and CDR2: SNHLY, FYNNEI. CDR3 length: 14 residues. V shed 7 bases, J shed 5 bases, and the junction held 8 bases outside the gene matches. The CDR3 reads CASNRAGGPDEQYF. The DNA for the CDR3 is TGTGCCAGCAACCGAGCGGGAGGGCCTGACGAGCAGTACTTC.

The chain is built from TRBV21-1 and TRBJ2-6; the D call of TRBD2 is as the table states it, not checked on the DNA. TRBV21-1 is an annotated pseudogene. The CDR3 is made up of 17 amino acids. CDR3 region: CASIRPLDCPGANVLTF. The CDR3 DNA follows: TGTGCCAGCATCCGCCCCCTTGACTGCCCTGGGGCCAACGTCCTGACTTTC.

The J gene is TRBJ1-5, the V gene TRBV6-1; 10 bases map to TRBD1. The CDR3 loop spans 17 amino acids. The V and J ends lost 3 bases and 2 bases, in that order; junction bases with no gene match: 7. Germline V gene lookup returns CDR1 MNHNS and CDR2 SASEGT. The CDR3: CASSDGTGDLGNQPQHF. CDR3 in DNA: TGTGCCAGCAGTGACGGGACAGGGGATTTGGGCAATCAGCCCCAGCATTTT.

CDR3 nucleotide sequence: TGTGCCTGGAGTGTACCTCGTGGAGGGGACGCTGAAGCTTTCTTT. Protein sequence: CAWSVPRGGDAEAFF. V gene TRBV30 combines with J gene TRBJ1-1; a possible D gene is TRBD1 (5 bases). The CDR3 covers 15 residues. V dropped 0 bases and J dropped 6 bases, with 17 bases sitting between them. Germline CDR1 GTSNPN, CDR2 SVGIG (reference sequence).

The chain couples TRBV18 to TRBJ2-1; the match to TRBD2 covers 10 bases. The V gene end was trimmed by 2 bases and the J gene end by 7 bases; junction bases not matched to a gene: 8. The CDR3 extends over 16 amino acids. Per the germline V gene, CDR1 is KGHSH and CDR2 is LQKENI. This CDR3 reads CASSPISAAGGNEQFF. CDR3 in DNA: TGTGCCAGCTCACCAATCTCAGCAGCGGGGGGGAATGAGCAGTTCTTC. The full variable domain, its missing parts supplied by reference TRBV18 and TRBJ2-1, is NAGVMQNPRHLVRRRGQEARLRCSPMKGHSHVYWYRQLPEEGLKFMVYLQKENIIDESGMPKERFSAEFPKEGPSILRIQQVVRGDSAAYFCASSPISAAGGNEQFFGPGTRLTVL.

The chain has TRBV5-1 and TRBJ2-5; no firm D call. The CDR3 spans 14 residues. V lost 5 bases and J 0 bases, leaving 11 bases between the germline ends. CDR1 is SGHRS, CDR2 YFSETQ, per germline. The CDR3 loop is CASRLTPYQETQYF. The CDR3 DNA is TGCGCCAGCAGATTGACACCTTACCAAGAGACCCAGTACTTC.

The chain is built from TRBV28 and TRBJ1-6; D call uncertain. Trimming removed 5 bases from V and 6 bases from J, with 20 bases in between. CDR1 and CDR2 from the germline V gene are MDHEN and SYDVKM. The CDR3 covers 17 residues. The CDR3 region is CASSIRSIQGGNSPLHF. Here the CDR3 DNA reads TGTGCCAGCAGTATCCGGTCGATTCAAGGAGGTAATTCACCCCTCCACTTT.

The chain uses TRBV25-1 and TRBJ1-1; no definite D call. The CDR3 is made up of 11 amino acids. The V end lost 6 bases, the J end lost 5 bases, and 7 bases lay between the germline ends. The V gene's germline CDR1 is MGHDK and CDR2 SYGVNS. The DNA for the CDR3 is TGTGCCAGCAGAGCCGGGACTGAAGCTTTCTTT. Its protein is CASRAGTEAFF.

V usage is TRBV19 and J usage is TRBJ2-5; 12 bases fit TRBD2. There are 17 residues in the CDR3. CDR1 is LNHDA and CDR2 is SQIVND in the germline V gene (reference sequence). Unmatched junction bases numbered 11, after V lost 5 bases and J lost 4 bases. This CDR3 reads CASSYDGLAGKAETQYF. In nucleotides, the CDR3 is TGTGCCAGTAGTTACGATGGACTAGCGGGGAAGGCAGAGACCCAGTACTTC.

The chain carries TRBV18 and TRBJ1-5; tentative D call: TRBD1 (6 bases). This CDR3 contains 13 residues. CDR1 is KGHSH, CDR2 LQKENI, per germline. The V and J ends lost 3 bases and 5 bases respectively, with 8 bases between them. CDR3 DNA sequence: TGTGCCAGCTCACCCAACAGGGATCAGCCCCAGCATTTT. Protein: CASSPNRDQPQHF.

The chain joins TRBV28 to TRBJ1-2, with a possible D match to TRBD1 (6 bases). Germline CDR1 is MDHEN and CDR2 is SYDVKM. V gave up 6 bases and J gave up 5 bases, with 16 bases separating them. The CDR3 has 14 amino acids. The chain's CDR3 is CASRIGGAAYGYTF. The CDR3 bases are TGTGCCAGCAGAATAGGGGGAGCCGCTTATGGCTACACCTTC.

This clone was detected only a few times. The J gene is TRBJ2-5, the V gene TRBV2; perhaps TRBD2 as D (5 bases). Between the trimmed V and J ends, which lost 6 bases and 5 bases, there was a span of 16 bases. The length of the CDR3 is 14 residues. Germline V CDR1 and CDR2: SNHLY, FYNNEI. CDR3 coding DNA: TGTGCCAGCAGGGGAACTAGTTTAGTGGAGACCCAGTACTTC. Its protein is CASRGTSLVETQYF. The full variable domain, rest sourced from reference TRBV2 and TRBJ2-5, is EPEVTQTPSHQVTQMGQEVILRCVPISNHLYFYWYRQILGQKVEFLVSFYNNEISEKSEIFDDQFSVERPDGSNFTLKIRSTKLEDSAMYFCASRGTSLVETQYFGPGTRLLVL.